The next 27 T cell receptor beta chains were all read from a single sample in a study of PD-L1 blockade in urothelial cancer. Time point meaning: peripheral blood 6 weeks after treatment start. TCRdb's copy holds only in-frame clones and misses some; the assay was immunoSEQ multiplex PCR. The sample lists approximately 83,000 clones; over 80% were seen once. The specimen was PBMCs, collected around atezolizumab (anti-PD-L1) treatment. The source is a man aged 65-85 years with urothelial cancer.

This clone was counted only a few times. CDR3 residues: CASSLTVNTEAFF. CDR3 nucleotides: TGCGCCAGCAGCTTGACAGTGAACACTGAAGCTTTCTTT. V is TRBV5-1 and J is TRBJ1-1, with D unresolved. The CDR3 has 13 residues. The V end was cut by 1 base, the J end by 0 bases, with 4 bases between. Germline loops: CDR1 SGHRS, CDR2 YFSETQ.

The chain carries TRBV6-5 and TRBJ1-1, with D uncertain. The CDR3 is made up of 14 amino acids. Trimming took off 3 bases at V and 0 bases at J, with 8 bases between the two ends. Germline V lookup: CDR1 MNHEY, CDR2 SVGAGI. Written as DNA, the CDR3 is TGTGCCAGCAGTTATTCTACGTTGAACACTGAAGCTTTCTTT. This codes for CASSYSTLNTEAFF.

About this clone itself: One end of the junction varies from germline; a read error may be responsible. V is TRBV7-7 and J is TRBJ2-2; D may be TRBD1 or TRBD2 (5 bases each). Germline V lookup: CDR1 SSHAT, CDR2 FNYEAQ (reference sequence). CDR3 length: 14 amino acids. The CDR3 DNA is TGTGCTAGCAGCTTAGCGCCAGGGTCCGGGGAGCTGTTTTTT. This sequence encodes CASSLAPGSGELFF.

The CDR3 spells CASSLGTGHGEQYF. As DNA, the CDR3 is TGTGCCAGCAGCCTCGGGACAGGGCATGGCGAGCAGTACTTC. This rearrangement joins TRBV11-2 to TRBJ2-7; 9 nucleotides align to TRBD1. Looked up from germline, CDR1 is SGHAT and CDR2 is FQNNGV. V shed 5 bases, J shed 6 bases, and the junction held 8 bases outside the gene matches. The CDR3 has 14 amino acids.

This sequence joins TRBV6-1 and TRBJ1-5, with 8 bases matching TRBD1. The CDR3 is 14 residues long. Germline lookup yields CDR1 MNHNS and CDR2 SASEGT. With V trimmed by 4 bases and J by 4 bases, 3 bases remained unmatched. CDR3 residues: CASSGGQANQPQHF. Here the CDR3 DNA reads TGTGCCAGCAGTGGGGGACAGGCGAATCAGCCCCAGCATTTT.

This chain uses TRBV9 with TRBJ1-1; TRBD1 is a possible D gene (6 bases). The CDR3 loop spans 14 amino acids. V lost 0 bases and J 10 bases, leaving 16 bases between the germline ends. Looked up from germline, CDR1 is SGDLS and CDR2 is YYNGEE. The CDR3 DNA sequence: TGTGCCAGCAGCGTAGAGGGGGACGGCGGGGGAGCTTTCTTT. The encoded protein is CASSVEGDGGGAFF.

This clone was counted a single time. The chain recombines TRBV7-8 with TRBJ2-5; no firm D call. V gave up 4 bases and J gave up 4 bases, with 4 bases separating them. CDR3 length: 11 residues. Germline lookup yields CDR1 SGHVS and CDR2 FQNEAQ. The CDR3 loop is CASSSGETQYF. CDR3 nucleotide sequence: TGTGCCAGCAGCTCCGGAGAGACCCAGTACTTC.

CDR3 DNA: TGTGCCATCAGTGAGTCGACTGCGGGGATTAAGGCTTTCTTT. This translates into CAISESTAGIKAFF. The chain is built from TRBV10-3 and TRBJ1-1; D gene ambiguous. Germline assignment: CDR1 ENHRY and CDR2 SYGVKD. Deletions cut 0 bases from V and 11 bases from J, with 16 bases between. The CDR3 length is 14 residues.

This clone turned up a few times. This sequence joins TRBV2 and TRBJ1-4; 9 bases fit TRBD1. The CDR3 runs 14 residues. With V trimmed by 6 bases and J by 7 bases, 6 bases remained unmatched. CDR1 and CDR2 (germline): SNHLY, FYNNEI. For the CDR3, the DNA is TGTGCCAGCAGGGAACAGGGGGCCTTTGAAAAACTGTTTTTT. Protein: CASREQGAFEKLFF.

The rearrangement uses TRBV28 and TRBJ1-2, with 7 bases matching TRBD1. Germline V gene sequence: CDR1 MDHEN, CDR2 SYDVKM. CDR3 length: 15 residues. Trimming removed 5 bases from V and 2 bases from J; junction bases left unmatched: 8. The CDR3: CASSPWDRQNYGYTF. CDR3 bases: TGTGCCAGCAGTCCCTGGGACAGACAAAACTATGGCTACACCTTC.

The V call is TRBV7-2, the J call TRBJ2-5; the D gene is possibly TRBD1 (5 bases). Germline values: CDR1 SGHTA, CDR2 FQGNSA. V was cut by 1 base and J by 4 bases, with 10 bases left in between. There are 14 residues in the CDR3. CDR3 sequence (DNA): TGTGCCAGCAGCTTAGTTCAGGGTGGAGAGACCCAGTACTTC. Its protein product is CASSLVQGGETQYF.

The chain uses TRBV7-2 and TRBJ2-5; D perhaps matches TRBD2 (5 bases). The ends were cut back, 5 bases at V and 2 bases at J, with 15 bases in the middle. Germline values: CDR1 SGHTA, CDR2 FQGNSA. The CDR3 contains 15 residues. This CDR3 is CASSTRTYPQETQYF. DNA of the CDR3: TGTGCCAGCAGCACCCGGACTTACCCTCAAGAGACCCAGTACTTC.

This sequence joins TRBV19 and TRBJ2-1; D is perhaps TRBD2 (7 bases). Germline V gene data show CDR1 as LNHDA and CDR2 as SQIVND (reference sequence). The CDR3 extends over 15 amino acids. V lost 7 bases and J lost 6, with 19 bases in between. The CDR3, as DNA: TGTGCCAGTACCATAGTAGGGGGAGGGGGCAATGAGCAGTTCTTC. This gives the protein CASTIVGGGGNEQFF.

The chain has TRBV18 and TRBJ2-2; 8 bases match TRBD2. The junction had 2 bases not matched to a gene; V was cut back by 1 base and J by 4 bases. Looked up from germline, CDR1 is KGHSH and CDR2 is LQKENI. The CDR3 runs 15 residues. Here the CDR3 reads CASSPLAGITGELFF. CDR3 nucleotides: TGTGCCAGCTCACCACTAGCGGGGATCACCGGGGAGCTGTTTTTT.

The rearrangement uses TRBV5-5 and TRBJ2-1, with D perhaps TRBD1 (6 bases). With 4 bases removed from V and 2 bases from J, the gap between germline ends came to 10 bases. The V gene's germline CDR1 is SGHKS and CDR2 YYEKEE (reference sequence). This CDR3 comprises 14 residues. The CDR3 DNA follows: TGTGCCAGCAGCCCAGGGGTCACCTACAATGAGCAGTTCTTC. Its translation is CASSPGVTYNEQFF.

The chain is built from TRBV5-1 and TRBJ2-3, with TRBD1 matching 9 bases. V lost 2 bases and J lost 4; bases outside the gene matches: 8. This CDR3 is 16 amino acids long. The germline V gene encodes CDR1 SGHRS and CDR2 YFSETQ. This CDR3 is CASSFTGTGSPDTQYF. CDR3 bases: TGCGCCAGCAGCTTCACCGGGACAGGGTCCCCAGATACGCAGTATTTT.

The chain has TRBV14 and TRBJ2-1, with D hard to call. The V gene lost 1 base and the J gene lost 10 bases, with 14 bases spanning the gap. Per germline, CDR1 SGHDN and CDR2 FVKESK. There are 14 residues in the CDR3. The CDR3 spells CASSQVHGFGEQFF. The DNA for the CDR3 is TGTGCCAGCAGCCAAGTTCACGGGTTTGGAGAGCAGTTCTTC.

The genes are TRBV2 and TRBJ2-1; D is unclear. The CDR3 has 13 residues. Germline V lookup: CDR1 SNHLY, CDR2 FYNNEI. V was trimmed by 5 bases and J by 0 bases, leaving 5 bases between them. The CDR3 DNA follows: TGTGCCAGCAGTTACAACTCCTACAATGAGCAGTTCTTC. The encoded protein is CASSYNSYNEQFF.

This chain uses TRBV7-7 with TRBJ2-2, with D possibly being TRBD1 (6 bases). Deletions cut 5 bases from V and 1 base from J, with 17 bases between. CDR1 is SSHAT and CDR2 is FNYEAQ in the germline V gene (reference sequence). The CDR3 is 17 residues long. In DNA form, the CDR3 reads TGTGCCAGCAGCCCATTACAGGGTATCGAGAACACCGGGGAGCTGTTTTTT. Protein: CASSPLQGIENTGELFF.

DNA of the CDR3: TGTGCCAGTAGTACCGGGACAGGGGGGAACATTCAGTACTTC. It encodes CASSTGTGGNIQYF. This chain links TRBV19 with TRBJ2-4, with 11 bases that match TRBD1. Unmatched junction bases numbered 3, after V lost 4 bases and J lost 7 bases. The CDR3 runs to 14 residues. CDR1 and CDR2 from the germline V gene are LNHDA and SQIVND (reference sequence).

The chain carries TRBV16 and TRBJ1-2; a possible D gene is TRBD1 (6 bases). The germline V gene encodes CDR1 KGHSY and CDR2 FQNENV. CDR3 length equals 13 residues. V shed 2 bases and J shed 8 bases, with 12 bases lying between them. The CDR3 reads CASSQTGRGGYTF. DNA for the CDR3: TGTGCCAGCAGCCAAACAGGGCGAGGAGGCTACACCTTC.

This rearrangement joins TRBV21-1 to TRBJ1-5. TRBV21-1 has pseudogene status. The CDR3 has 11 amino acids. The CDR3: CASSSDQPQHF. CDR3 coding DNA: TGTGCCAGCAGCAGCGATCAGCCCCAGCATTTT.

This clone was counted between two and nine times. This sequence joins TRBV19 and TRBJ1-4, with D unresolved. The CDR3 length is 15 residues. CDR1 and CDR2 from the germline V gene are LNHDA and SQIVND (reference sequence). V dropped 4 bases and J dropped 7 bases, with 16 bases sitting between them. The CDR3: CASSTIQEGGEKLFF. The CDR3 DNA reads as TGTGCCAGTAGTACAATTCAAGAGGGCGGTGAAAAACTGTTTTTT.

This clone was picked up a small number of times. This chain uses TRBV9 with TRBJ2-5; D is uncertain. The germline CDR1 and CDR2 sequences are SGDLS and YYNGEE. The CDR3 length is 14 residues. V lost 0 bases, J lost 1 base, and 7 bases lay in between. The CDR3 DNA reads TGTGCCAGCAGCGTAGCTGAGAGCCAAGAGACCCAGTACTTC. Encoded protein: CASSVAESQETQYF.

This clone was observed a handful of times. This rearrangement joins TRBV18 to TRBJ1-2; TRBD1 matches at 8 bases. The V gene's germline CDR1 is KGHSH and CDR2 LQKENI. The CDR3 totals 16 residues. The V and J ends lost 3 bases and 4 bases, in that order; junction bases with no gene match: 10. The CDR3 DNA reads as TGTGCCAGCTCACCTTCGGATGGACAGGGTAGCTATGGCTACACCTTC. Protein product: CASSPSDGQGSYGYTF. Filled out from reference TRBV18 and TRBJ1-2, the complete variable domain reads NAGVMQNPRHLVRRRGQEARLRCSPMKGHSHVYWYRQLPEEGLKFMVYLQKENIIDESGMPKERFSAEFPKEGPSILRIQQVVRGDSAAYFCASSPSDGQGSYGYTFGSGTRLTVV.

The rearrangement uses TRBV5-4 and TRBJ1-2; D uncertain. V was cut by 2 bases and J by 8 bases, with 19 bases left in between. The germline CDR1 and CDR2 sequences are SGHNT and YYREEE (reference sequence). This CDR3 contains 15 residues. In DNA, the CDR3 is TGTGCCAGCAGCTTTAATTCGGGGTCCGTGGAAGGCTACACCTTC. Encoded protein: CASSFNSGSVEGYTF.

The J gene is TRBJ2-5, the V gene TRBV5-4; 10 positions agree with TRBD2. This CDR3 spans 16 amino acids. In germline, CDR1 is SGHNT, CDR2 YYREEE (reference sequence). The V segment lost 1 base and the J segment 2 bases; nucleotides outside the gene matches: 5. In DNA, the CDR3 is TGTGCCAGCAGCTTGCAGGGACTAGCGCCTCAAGAGACCCAGTACTTC. It translates to CASSLQGLAPQETQYF.